One T cell receptor (beta chain) is described in this entry. This specimen comes from a study of shared clonotypes between healthy human individuals. The wider study: Participating donors consisted of a couple of women and three men aged 18 to 49. CD4 naive and memory got three plates each, CD8 naive two, CD8 memory one.

In the study's own analysis: ImmunoSEQ yielded junction-only sequences lacking quality scores, so filtering differed. Clones were sequenced by immunoSEQ multiplex PCR, and TCRdb holds only the in-frame ones, with some missing. From that table come the V and J calls and clone size; the DNA was used to work out D and trimming. The sample has around 940,000 clones, less than 85% seen once. Germline V gives CDR1 SEHNR, CDR2 FQNEAQ (reference sequence). This CDR3 is built from 16 residues. J lost 5 bases, V lost 1 base, and 5 bases had no gene match. Sequences were obtained from memory CD4+ T cells sorted from blood. Subset meaning: CD45RA-negative fraction. The receptor's source is a man between 18 and 35 years old in good health. The rearrangement joins TRBV7-9 to TRBJ2-3; 11 positions match TRBD2. The CDR3 nucleotides are TGTGCCAGCAGCTTAGGGACAGGGACTAGCGGAGATACGCAGTATTTT. Its translation: CASSLGTGTSGDTQYF.